Below, one T cell receptor beta chain is given with its context. A Seattle source enrolled patients during active infection and followed them longitudinally. Original processing methods: Cell counts per sample came from amplifying reference gene primers. Data came from immunoSEQ multiplex PCR; TCRdb stores just in-frame clones and leaves some out. From that table come the V and J calls and clone size; the DNA was used to work out D and trimming. Found here are about 49,000 clones, around 87% of them singletons; the top ten hold 2.1%. This sample is drawn from a study of blood T cell repertoires in COVID-19. The overall study: Material from acute and convalescent COVID-19 was sourced from the United States, Italy and Spain.

This CDR3 spans 16 amino acids. V was pared by 2 bases and J by 2 bases, with 3 bases of the junction left unmatched. CDR1 and CDR2 (germline): SGHNT, YYREEE (reference sequence). V and J are TRBV5-4 and TRBJ2-3; 12 bases align to TRBD2. Sequencing was performed on peripheral blood. The receptor's source is a woman aged 80 or over with COVID-19, enrolled during active disease. In DNA, the CDR3 is TGTGCCAGCAGCTTAAGGACTAGCGGGGACACAGATACGCAGTATTTT. It yields the protein CASSLRTSGDTDTQYF.